The rows below give T cell receptor beta chains drawn from one sample of a study of identical twins. MiXCR was run by TCRdb on the 5' RACE reads, yielding one entry per CDR3 protein. The sample consists of about 470,000 distinct CDR3 sequences, roughly 26% of them appearing once. The same sample was also studied in work on T cells expressing NK-cell markers.

Sequencing was performed on CD4+ T cells sorted from blood. These receptors were collected from a woman between 18 and 29 years old in good health. The CDR3 runs from the conserved cysteine through the conserved F or W. The order of the fields is V gene, clone size, J gene, D gene, CDR3 length, CDR3 DNA, CDR3 protein. The D gene is left open where the match is weak. Some rows have no size entry. The others give once, few or many, or a class for an expanded clone.

v_gene: TRBV12-3/TRBV12-4; abundance: few; j_gene: TRBJ2-7; d_gene: .; len: 15; CDR3nt: TGTGCCAGCAGTTCCCACGGGGCCATCTCCTACGAGCAGTACTTC; CDR3aa: CASSSHGAISYEQYF
v_gene: TRBV5-1; abundance: few; j_gene: TRBJ1-1; d_gene: .; len: 14; CDR3nt: TGCGCCAGCAGCTCTCCGGGGGCGGGGACTGAAGCTTTCTTT; CDR3aa: CASSSPGAGTEAFF
v_gene: TRBV10-1; abundance: .; j_gene: TRBJ2-2; d_gene: TRBD1; len: 15; CDR3nt: TGCGCCAGCACAACCGGGACAGGGAACACCGGGGAGCTGTTTTTT; CDR3aa: CASTTGTGNTGELFF
v_gene: TRBV20-1; abundance: .; j_gene: TRBJ2-7; d_gene: .; len: 15; CDR3nt: TGCAGTGCTCGACCCTTTCGACCAAGCTCCTACGAGCAGTACTTC; CDR3aa: CSARPFRPSSYEQYF
v_gene: TRBV3-1; abundance: .; j_gene: TRBJ2-5; d_gene: .; len: 14; CDR3nt: TGTGCCAGTAGAGGTCGCGGGGGCGGGGAGACCCAGTACTTC; CDR3aa: CASRGRGGGETQYF
v_gene: TRBV24-1; abundance: .; j_gene: TRBJ2-2; d_gene: TRBD1; len: 13; CDR3nt: TGTGCCACCAGTCTACAGGGGTCCGGGGAGCTGTTTTTT; CDR3aa: CATSLQGSGELFF
v_gene: TRBV7-9; abundance: .; j_gene: TRBJ2-1; d_gene: TRBD1; len: 13; CDR3nt: TGTGCCAGCACCCAGGGGGAGTACAATGAGCAGTTCTTC; CDR3aa: CASTQGEYNEQFF
v_gene: TRBV9; abundance: .; j_gene: TRBJ1-1; d_gene: .; len: 15; CDR3nt: TGTGCCAGCAGCGTAACCATTGCGGTGGACACTGAAGCTTTCTTT; CDR3aa: CASSVTIAVDTEAFF
v_gene: TRBV20-1; abundance: .; j_gene: TRBJ2-1; d_gene: .; len: 15; CDR3nt: TGCAGTGCTAGAGCCCTGGCCCGCTCCTACAATGAGCAGTTCTTC; CDR3aa: CSARALARSYNEQFF
v_gene: TRBV7-7; abundance: .; j_gene: TRBJ2-4; d_gene: TRBD1; len: 13; CDR3nt: TGTGCTAGCAGCCTGGACAGGGGCGGCATTCAGTACTTC; CDR3aa: CASSLDRGGIQYF
v_gene: TRBV5-1; abundance: .; j_gene: TRBJ2-7; d_gene: .; len: 15; CDR3nt: TGCGCCAGCAGCTTCAGCGGCGGAGGATACTACGAGCAGTACTTC; CDR3aa: CASSFSGGGYYEQYF
v_gene: TRBV7-9; abundance: .; j_gene: TRBJ2-5; d_gene: .; len: 15; CDR3nt: TGTGCCAGCAGCTTAGGACGTCAGGGGCAAGAGACCCAGTACTTC; CDR3aa: CASSLGRQGQETQYF
v_gene: TRBV10-2; abundance: .; j_gene: TRBJ1-5; d_gene: .; len: 14; CDR3nt: TGCGCCAGCTCTCTTCAGAATAGCAATCAGCCCCAGCATTTT; CDR3aa: CASSLQNSNQPQHF
v_gene: TRBV5-8; abundance: few; j_gene: TRBJ2-7; d_gene: TRBD2; len: 13; CDR3nt: TGTGCCAGTAGGAAGCGGGGGACCTACGAGCAGTACTTC; CDR3aa: CASRKRGTYEQYF
v_gene: TRBV24-1; abundance: few; j_gene: TRBJ2-7; d_gene: .; len: 18; CDR3nt: TGTGCCACCAGTGATTTGCTTACAATTCAAGGGACTCCCTACGAGCAGTACTTC; CDR3aa: CATSDLLTIQGTPYEQYF
v_gene: TRBV7-3; abundance: few; j_gene: TRBJ2-2; d_gene: .; len: 15; CDR3nt: TGTGCCAGCAGCTTAACTTCTGGAGACACCGGGGAGCTGTTTTTT; CDR3aa: CASSLTSGDTGELFF
v_gene: TRBV6-5; abundance: .; j_gene: TRBJ2-1; d_gene: TRBD2; len: 16; CDR3nt: TGTGCCAGCAGTTACTCCCGGACTAGCTCTGGAAATGAGCAGTTCTTC; CDR3aa: CASSYSRTSSGNEQFF